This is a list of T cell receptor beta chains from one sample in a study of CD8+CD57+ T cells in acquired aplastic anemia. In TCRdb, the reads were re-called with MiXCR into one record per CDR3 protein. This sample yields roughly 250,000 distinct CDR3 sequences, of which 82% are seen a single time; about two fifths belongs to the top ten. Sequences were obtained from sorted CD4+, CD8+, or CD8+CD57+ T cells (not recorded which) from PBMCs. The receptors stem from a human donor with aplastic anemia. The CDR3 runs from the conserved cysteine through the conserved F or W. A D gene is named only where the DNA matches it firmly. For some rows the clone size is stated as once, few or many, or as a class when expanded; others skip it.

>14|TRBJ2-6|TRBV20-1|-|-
TGCAGTGCTAGGGTCGAGTCTGGGGCCAACGTCCTGACTTTC
CSARVESGANVLTF
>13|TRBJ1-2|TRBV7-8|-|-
TGTGCCAGCAGTGTAGTGGGAGCCTCCGATACGCACTTC
CASSVVGASDTHF
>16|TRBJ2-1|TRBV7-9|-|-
TGTGCCAGCAGCCTTCAAAGAAGCAGCGGGCAGGATGAGCAGTTCTTC
CASSLQRSSGQDEQFF
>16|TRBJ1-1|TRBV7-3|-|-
TGTGCCAGCAGCTTAGGGGACACGGCAAAAAAGACCCAAGCTTTCTTT
CASSLGDTAKKTQAFF
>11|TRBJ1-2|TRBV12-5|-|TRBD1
TGTGCTAGTTCCCTGGACAGGGGCTACACCTTC
CASSLDRGYTF
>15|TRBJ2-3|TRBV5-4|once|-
TGTGCCAGCAGCTTTGGTAGAGAGAGCACAGATACGCAGTATTTT
CASSFGRESTDTQYF
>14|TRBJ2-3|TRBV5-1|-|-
TGTGCCAGCAGCGTTTCCCAGGGGACGCATACGCAGTATTTT
CASSVSQGTHTQYF
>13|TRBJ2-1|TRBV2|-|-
TGTGCCAGCGGGGTCGTGGGCTCAAATACGCAGTACTTT
CASGVVGSNTQYF
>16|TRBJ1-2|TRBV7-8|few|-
TGTGCCAGCAGCTTGGAGGGGGACGGGCACGTATATGGTTACACCTTC
CASSLEGDGHVYGYTF
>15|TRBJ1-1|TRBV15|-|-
TGTGCCAGCAGCTTTCATCTAAGAGGGAGCACTGAAGCTTTCTTT
CASSFHLRGSTEAFF
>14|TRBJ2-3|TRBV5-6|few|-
TGTGCCAGCAGCTTACCCGCCAGTCCCGATACGCAGTATTTT
CASSLPASPDTQYF
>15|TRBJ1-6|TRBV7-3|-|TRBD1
TGTGCCAGCAGCTTGGGACAGAAAAAAAATTCACCCCTCCACTTT
CASSLGQKKNSPLHF
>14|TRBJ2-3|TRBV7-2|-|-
TGTGCCAGCAGCTTAGCGGGAGACAGAGGGTACTTCGGCTTT
CASSLAGDRGYFGF